The 19 T cell receptor beta chains listed next were all sequenced from one sample in a study of blood T cell repertoires in COVID-19. Profiled with immunoSEQ multiplex PCR; TCRdb holds only in-frame clones, not every one. The sample has about 260,000 clones; roughly four fifths are singletons. The sample consisted of PBMCs or T cells enriched from blood (not recorded which). These TCRs come from a young man with acute COVID-19.

This sequence joins TRBV7-6 and TRBJ2-3, with D possibly TRBD2 on 6 matching bases. Germline values: CDR1 SGHVS, CDR2 FNYEAQ. The CDR3 loop spans 13 amino acids. The V and J ends lost 5 bases and 8 bases respectively, with 14 bases between them. CDR3 sequence (DNA): TGTGCCAGCAGCGACGGGGGAGTTACTACGCAGTATTTT. Amino acids: CASSDGGVTTQYF. Using reference TRBV7-6 and TRBJ2-3 for the parts outside the CDR3, the full variable domain is GAGVSQSPRYKVTKRGQDVALRCDPISGHVSLYWYRQALGQGPEFLTYFNYEAQQDKSGLPNDRFSAERPEGSISTLTIQRTEQRDSAMYRCASSDGGVTTQYFGPGTRLTVL.

The chain carries TRBV9 and TRBJ2-1; 10 bases match TRBD2. This CDR3 has 14 amino acids. The trim removed 9 bases at V and 5 bases at J, leaving 8 bases unmatched. Per the germline V gene, CDR1 is SGDLS and CDR2 is YYNGEE. The CDR3 loop is CATNRLAGDNEQFF. The CDR3 nucleotides are TGTGCCACGAACCGGCTAGCGGGGGACAATGAGCAGTTCTTC.

The rearrangement joins TRBV10-3 to TRBJ1-6; possibly TRBD1 for D (5 bases). This CDR3 spans 14 amino acids. With 8 bases removed from V and 8 bases from J, the gap between germline ends came to 16 bases. In germline, CDR1 is ENHRY, CDR2 SYGVKD. CDR3 sequence reads: CAIAMGGVDSPLHF. The CDR3 DNA sequence: TGTGCCATCGCTATGGGGGGGGTAGATTCACCCCTCCACTTT.

This chain connects TRBV5-4 to TRBJ2-1; 10 positions agree with TRBD2. The CDR3 spans 16 residues. Germline loops: CDR1 SGHNT, CDR2 YYREEE (reference sequence). With 0 bases clipped from V and 4 bases from J, the junction kept 4 bases outside the gene matches. CDR3 DNA sequence: TGTGCCAGCAGCTTGGAGGGGACTAGCGCATACAATGAGCAGTTCTTC. Its translation: CASSLEGTSAYNEQFF.

This clone was found once. The chain has TRBV19 and TRBJ1-2; 8 bases are shared with TRBD1. Germline assignment: CDR1 LNHDA and CDR2 SQIVND (reference sequence). Trimming at V came to 4 bases and at J to 4 bases, leaving 8 bases not matched to a gene. The CDR3 is 15 residues long. In DNA form, the CDR3 reads TGTGCCAGTAGTACTCCCACAGGGGGTATCTATGGCTACACCTTC. Residues: CASSTPTGGIYGYTF.

The sample holds a few counts of this clone. This chain joins TRBV30 and TRBJ1-4; TRBD1 matches 12 bases. This CDR3 region has 18 residues. The junction had 15 bases not matched to a gene; V was cut back by 2 bases and J by 8 bases. Germline loops: CDR1 GTSNPN, CDR2 SVGIG (reference sequence). For the CDR3, the DNA is TGTGCCTGGAGTTTACTTACGGGACAGGGGGCGTTAGCAGAAAAACTGTTTTTT. Translation gives CAWSLLTGQGALAEKLFF.

The rearrangement links TRBV29-1 to TRBJ1-2; no clear D gene. Trimming removed 1 base at V and 0 bases at J, with 15 bases between. The CDR3 consists of 16 residues. Germline V gene data show CDR1 as SQVTM and CDR2 as ANQGSEA. In DNA form, the CDR3 reads TGCAGCGTTGAAGTAGTCCCGGGAACAGCTAACTATGGCTACACCTTC. It codes for CSVEVVPGTANYGYTF.

The chain carries TRBV5-6 and TRBJ1-1, with D unresolved. V was trimmed by 0 bases and J by 4 bases, leaving 10 bases between them. Germline V lookup: CDR1 SGHDT, CDR2 YYEEEE. The CDR3 consists of 14 residues. The CDR3 DNA follows: TGTGCCAGCAGCTTGGGGCAGATTTTCACTGAAGCTTTCTTT. It is translated as CASSLGQIFTEAFF.

The chain combines TRBV18 with TRBJ2-5; D uncertain. Germline assignment: CDR1 KGHSH and CDR2 LQKENI. V was trimmed by 6 bases and J by 5 bases, leaving 10 bases between them. This CDR3 is 12 amino acids long. CDR3 DNA: TGTGCCAGCTCCGCGGAGAGGGAGACCCAGTACTTC. This gives the protein CASSAERETQYF.

In its sample, this clone was seen a few times. CDR3 region: CASSFLQGKGQPQHF. DNA for the CDR3: TGTGCCAGCAGTTTCCTCCAGGGCAAGGGTCAGCCCCAGCATTTT. The chain joins TRBV27 to TRBJ1-5; possibly TRBD1 for D (5 bases). Trimming cost V 3 bases and J 6 bases, with 15 bases left between them. Germline assignment: CDR1 MNHEY and CDR2 SMNVEV (reference sequence). The CDR3 extends over 15 amino acids.

The chain links TRBV19 to TRBJ1-3; D uncertain. The V gene lost 5 bases and the J gene lost 9 bases, with 17 bases spanning the gap. The CDR3 spans 14 residues. Germline V gene sequence: CDR1 LNHDA, CDR2 SQIVND (reference sequence). The CDR3 loop is CASSANPQDRTIYF. The CDR3 nucleotides are TGTGCCAGTAGTGCCAACCCACAAGATCGCACCATATATTTT. The complete variable domain, with remaining parts taken from reference TRBV19 and TRBJ1-3, reads DGGITQSPKYLFRKEGQNVTLSCEQNLNHDAMYWYRQDPGQGLRLIYYSQIVNDFQKGDIAEGYSVSREKKESFPLTVTSAQKNPTAFYLCASSANPQDRTIYFGEGSWLTVV.

Written as DNA, the CDR3 is TGTGCCAGCGGGACAGGGGGTTTCAATGAGCAGTTCTTC. The encoded protein is CASGTGGFNEQFF. The chain recombines TRBV28 with TRBJ2-1; TRBD1 matches at 11 bases. J gave up 6 bases and V 8 bases, and 3 bases lay outside the gene matches. The CDR3 sequence is 13 residues long. Looked up from germline, CDR1 is MDHEN and CDR2 is SYDVKM.

The sample holds one count of this clone. The rearrangement uses TRBV19 and TRBJ2-1, with 10 bases matching TRBD1. With V trimmed by 5 bases and J by 7 bases, 11 bases remained unmatched. The germline gives CDR1 LNHDA, CDR2 SQIVND (reference sequence). The CDR3 has 16 residues. Written as DNA, the CDR3 is TGTGCCAGTAGTTCGGGACAGGGGCCGGGCTGGAATGAGCAGTTCTTC. Translated: CASSSGQGPGWNEQFF.

J is TRBJ1-5 and V is TRBV24-1; 10 nucleotides line up with TRBD1. With 4 bases clipped from V and 5 bases from J, the junction kept 4 bases outside the gene matches. This CDR3 contains 15 residues. Per germline, CDR1 KGHDR and CDR2 SFDVKD. CDR3 nucleotide sequence: TGTGCCACCAGTGAGGGACAGGGGACCTATCAGCCCCAGCATTTT. It encodes CATSEGQGTYQPQHF.

The chain links TRBV21-1 to TRBJ1-4; the table's D call of TRBD1 was not tested on the DNA. TRBV21-1 is tagged as a pseudogene. The CDR3 contains 16 residues. The CDR3 DNA follows: TGTGCCAGCAGCAAAATTTTGACAGGGGTCCGGGAAAAACTGTTTTTT. Its translation is CASSKILTGVREKLFF.

The CDR3 is CASSLGAEVEAFF. CDR3 in DNA: TGTGCCAGCAGTCTGGGGGCCGAGGTTGAAGCTTTCTTT. This chain joins TRBV2 and TRBJ1-1; D possibly corresponds to TRBD1 (6 bases). V was trimmed by 5 bases and J by 7 bases, leaving 14 bases between them. There are 13 residues in the CDR3. The V gene's germline CDR1 is SNHLY and CDR2 FYNNEI.

J is TRBJ1-2 and V is TRBV27; D is unresolved. Trimming took 5 bases from V and 4 from J, leaving 5 bases between them. The CDR3 is 11 residues long. Germline V gives CDR1 MNHEY, CDR2 SMNVEV (reference sequence). In DNA, the CDR3 is TGTGCCAGCAGTCCCCGCTATGGCTACACCTTC. Residues: CASSPRYGYTF.

J is TRBJ1-5 and V is TRBV12-1; TRBD1 is taken as the D call from the table, unchecked against the DNA. TRBV12-1 is a listed pseudogene. This CDR3 spans 15 amino acids. CDR3 protein: CASSFGTASNQPQHF. The DNA for the CDR3 is TGTGCCAGCAGCTTTGGGACAGCAAGCAATCAGCCCCAGCATTTT.

The chain employs TRBV7-8 and TRBJ2-3, with 7 bases lining up with TRBD2. Germline V lookup: CDR1 SGHVS, CDR2 FQNEAQ. CDR3 length equals 17 residues. V trimming: 1 base; J trimming: 6 bases; junction bases outside the gene matches: 13. The CDR3: CASSLESRARRGDTQYF. In DNA, the CDR3 is TGTGCCAGCAGCTTAGAGAGTCGGGCAAGGCGGGGGGATACGCAGTATTTT.